A single sample gave rise to the 20 T cell receptor beta chains below, sequenced in a study of blood T cell repertoires in COVID-19. Produced via immunoSEQ multiplex PCR; TCRdb's table is partial and in-frame only. The sample consists of about 71,000 clones, over 80% of them appearing once. The sequencing input was peripheral blood. The receptors come from a human donor in a cohort sampled during active COVID-19.

V usage is TRBV5-4 and J usage is TRBJ2-2, with 9 bases aligning to TRBD1. V dropped 5 bases and J dropped 0; count of bases not matched to a gene: 5. This CDR3 comprises 16 residues. CDR1 and CDR2 from the germline V gene are SGHNT and YYREEE (reference sequence). This CDR3 is CASRRNRGPNTGELFF. CDR3 in DNA: TGTGCCAGCAGACGCAACAGGGGGCCGAACACCGGGGAGCTGTTTTTT.

V usage is TRBV6-6 and J usage is TRBJ2-1; 10 nucleotides align to TRBD2. With 3 bases clipped from V and 7 bases from J, the junction kept 3 bases outside the gene matches. The CDR3 is made up of 14 amino acids. CDR1 and CDR2 (germline): MNHNY, SVGAGI (reference sequence). The CDR3 DNA reads TGTGCCAGCAGTTATCGGGGACTAGCGAATGAGCAGTTCTTC. This gives the protein CASSYRGLANEQFF.

The genes are TRBV7-8 and TRBJ2-7; no definite D call. Per the germline V gene, CDR1 is SGHVS and CDR2 is FQNEAQ. The CDR3 runs to 16 residues. With 5 bases removed from V and 1 base from J, the gap between germline ends came to 18 bases. CDR3: CASSDFGFQRSYEQYF. The CDR3 DNA follows: TGTGCCAGCAGCGATTTTGGGTTTCAGAGGTCCTACGAGCAGTACTTC.

This clone was detected only once. Here the CDR3 DNA reads TGTGCCAGCAGCCAAGACAGGGGACGGAACACTGAAGCTTTCTTT. Protein: CASSQDRGRNTEAFF. The chain joins TRBV2 to TRBJ1-1; 8 bases fit TRBD1. The V gene end was trimmed by 6 bases and the J gene end by 1 base; junction bases not matched to a gene: 7. The V gene's germline CDR1 is SNHLY and CDR2 FYNNEI. This CDR3 contains 15 residues.

This chain connects TRBV6-2 or TRBV6-3 to TRBJ2-1, with TRBD1 matching over 9 bases. The V and J ends lost 0 bases and 15 bases, in that order; junction bases with no gene match: 12. The germline V gene has CDR1 MNHEY and CDR2 SVGEGT. CDR3 length equals 15 residues. The CDR3 sequence is CASSYSGQGTIDPFF. CDR3 in DNA: TGTGCCAGCAGTTACTCCGGACAGGGGACAATAGATCCGTTCTTC.

This clone has a single count. Written as DNA, the CDR3 is TGTGCCAGCAGCTCGGGGAGGTCCTATAATTCACCCCTCCACTTT. Its protein is CASSSGRSYNSPLHF. The chain combines TRBV11-2 with TRBJ1-6; no firm D call. The CDR3 is 15 residues long. Trimming left V 4 bases short and J 1 base short, with 8 bases between. Germline CDR1 and CDR2: SGHAT and FQNNGV.

The chain employs TRBV3-1 (or the pseudogene TRBV3-2) and TRBJ2-5, with 10 positions matching TRBD2. V lost 1 base and J lost 4; bases outside the gene matches: 6. Germline values: CDR1 LGHDT, CDR2 YNNKEL (reference sequence). The CDR3 length is 16 residues. CDR3 sequence (DNA): TGTGCCAGCAGCCAAGTTTCTAGCGGGGGAATAGAGACCCAGTACTTC. It translates to CASSQVSSGGIETQYF.

The rearrangement joins TRBV6-5 to TRBJ2-3; D remains ambiguous. The ends were cut back, 4 bases at V and 5 bases at J, with 4 bases in the middle. The germline CDR1 and CDR2 sequences are MNHEY and SVGAGI. The CDR3 totals 11 residues. This CDR3 reads CASSFRDTQYF. Here the CDR3 DNA reads TGTGCCAGCAGTTTCAGAGATACGCAGTATTTT.

As DNA, the CDR3 is TGTGCCAGCAGTTTAATTACCAGAGGGGGCTACGAGCAGTACTTC. Translated, it gives CASSLITRGGYEQYF. The chain carries TRBV28 and TRBJ2-7, with a tentative D call TRBD1 (6 bases). The CDR3 runs 15 residues. The germline V and J ends were trimmed by 2 bases and 3 bases, with 14 bases remaining between them. The V gene's germline CDR1 is MDHEN and CDR2 SYDVKM.

The chain carries TRBV6-2 or TRBV6-3 and TRBJ2-1; 13 bases align to TRBD2. V dropped 4 bases and J dropped 8; count of bases not matched to a gene: 8. CDR3 length equals 16 residues. Germline CDR1 MNHEY, CDR2 SVGEGT. Here the CDR3 DNA reads TGTGCCAGCAGTTCTCTCCGGACTAGCGGGAGTTATGAGCAGTTCTTC. Translated, it gives CASSSLRTSGSYEQFF.

This chain joins TRBV2 and TRBJ2-1; tentatively, D is TRBD1 (5 bases). The length of the CDR3 is 12 residues. Per the germline V gene, CDR1 is SNHLY and CDR2 is FYNNEI. Trimming stripped 6 bases from V and 4 bases from J, with 7 bases between. CDR3 sequence reads: CASRQGYNEQFF. The CDR3 DNA is TGTGCCAGCAGGCAGGGTTACAATGAGCAGTTCTTC.

This chain uses TRBV28 with TRBJ1-5, with D uncertain. The CDR3 runs to 12 residues. CDR1 MDHEN and CDR2 SYDVKM come from the germline V gene. V was pared by 5 bases and J by 9 bases, with 11 bases between. The chain's CDR3 is CASSPARLPQHF. The CDR3 DNA sequence: TGTGCCAGCAGTCCTGCCCGGTTGCCCCAGCATTTT.

V usage is TRBV6-6 and J usage is TRBJ2-7; D is possibly TRBD1 (6 bases). The germline V gene has CDR1 MNHNY and CDR2 SVGAGI (reference sequence). The CDR3 totals 13 residues. The V end was cut by 8 bases, the J end by 0 bases, with 11 bases between. The CDR3 spells CASDRGSSYEQYF. The CDR3 coding sequence is TGTGCCAGCGATAGGGGGAGCTCCTACGAGCAGTACTTC.

The V and J genes are TRBV5-6 and TRBJ2-7; the D gene is possibly TRBD1 (6 bases). This CDR3 is built from 13 residues. Trimming shortened V by 4 bases and J by 6 bases, and 14 bases separated the two germline ends. CDR1 and CDR2 (germline): SGHDT, YYEEEE. CDR3 nucleotide sequence: TGTGCCAGCAGCCCGGGTACAGGGAGCGAGCAGTACTTC. Its protein product is CASSPGTGSEQYF.

This chain uses TRBV10-3 with TRBJ1-2, with 8 bases aligning to TRBD1. The V gene's germline CDR1 is ENHRY and CDR2 SYGVKD. V shed 4 bases and J 2 bases; nucleotides not matched to a gene: 0. This CDR3 contains 13 residues. CDR3 DNA: TGTGCCATCAGTGGGACAGGGAACTATGGCTACACCTTC. Translated, it gives CAISGTGNYGYTF.

The gene calls are TRBV28 and TRBJ2-3; a weak D match, TRBD2 (5 bases). The CDR3 extends over 11 amino acids. Trimming took off 3 bases at V and 10 bases at J, with 8 bases between the two ends. In germline, CDR1 is MDHEN, CDR2 SYDVKM. The CDR3 loop is CASSFLASQYF. In DNA form, the CDR3 reads TGTGCCAGCAGTTTCCTAGCATCGCAGTATTTT. The full variable domain, with the rest looked up from reference TRBV28 and TRBJ2-3, is DVKVTQSSRYLVKRTGEKVFLECVQDMDHENMFWYRQDPGLGLRLIYFSYDVKMKEKGDIPEGYSVSREKKERFSLILESASTNQTSMYLCASSFLASQYFGPGTRLTVL.

This clone was seen once. The chain combines TRBV10-3 with TRBJ1-4; 7 positions agree with TRBD1. The germline V gene has CDR1 ENHRY and CDR2 SYGVKD. The CDR3 is 14 amino acids. V dropped 6 bases and J dropped 3; count of bases not matched to a gene: 4. CDR3 nucleotide sequence: TGTGCCATCAGAAGGGGGCTAGCTAATGAAAAACTGTTTTTT. This translates into CAIRRGLANEKLFF.

The chain links TRBV28 to TRBJ2-2; 9 bases agree with TRBD2. The CDR3 extends over 18 amino acids. With 5 bases clipped from V and 4 bases from J, the junction kept 14 bases outside the gene matches. Germline CDR1 reads MDHEN; CDR2 reads SYDVKM. CDR3 DNA sequence: TGTGCCAGCAGTCCTTTTGCGGGAGGGCGACGCGTCACCGGGGAGCTGTTTTTT. Translated, it gives CASSPFAGGRRVTGELFF.

This rearrangement joins TRBV27 to TRBJ1-2; 10 bases agree with TRBD1. V shed 4 bases and J 8 bases; nucleotides not matched to a gene: 10. CDR1 and CDR2 (germline): MNHEY, SMNVEV (reference sequence). The CDR3 loop spans 15 amino acids. The CDR3, as DNA: TGTGCCAGCAGTTCGACAGGGGGCAATCTAAGGGGCTACACCTTC. Its protein is CASSSTGGNLRGYTF.

For the CDR3, the DNA is TGTGCCAGCAGCTTGAGCAGGGGGGCGTTCGTAAACTATGGCTACACCTTC. Amino acids: CASSLSRGAFVNYGYTF. J is TRBJ1-2 and V is TRBV5-8; 7 positions match TRBD1. V shed 1 base, J shed 2 bases, and the junction held 11 bases outside the gene matches. Germline V gene sequence: CDR1 SGHTS, CDR2 YDEGEE. The CDR3 is made up of 17 amino acids.